The 8 T cell receptor beta chains below come from one sample, sequenced in a study of blood T cells in healthy people across ages. A J-beta primer mix and a sample-barcoded 5' primer were used in a second PCR of about 7 to 12 cycles. MiXCR, applied by TCRdb to the 5' RACE reads, yields one record per CDR3 protein. Of roughly 2 million distinct CDR3 sequences in the sample, 40% to 55% were seen once. Sequencing used blood. The receptors were sampled from a woman in her thirties or forties in good health.

This clonotype was found a few times. The chain combines TRBV15 with TRBJ1-5, with unresolved D. Germline values: CDR1 LNHNV, CDR2 YYDKDF (reference sequence). Trimming left V 3 bases short and J 0 bases short, with 12 bases between. This CDR3 comprises 16 residues. The CDR3 region has the DNA TGTGCCACCAGCAGGGGGTCCCTTTATAGCAATCAGCCCCAGCATTTT. This translates into CATSRGSLYSNQPQHF.

The V gene is TRBV29-1, the J gene TRBJ2-1, with D possibly called TRBD1 or TRBD2 (5 bases each). CDR3 size: 14 residues. V was trimmed by 3 bases and J by 4 bases, leaving 13 bases between them. Germline CDR1 SQVTM, CDR2 ANQGSEA. The CDR3 spells CSVEGRVYYNEQFF. The CDR3 nucleotides read TGCAGCGTTGAGGGGCGGGTCTATTACAATGAGCAGTTCTTC.

V is TRBV20-1 and J is TRBJ2-7; TRBD1 aligns across 10 bases. With 5 bases clipped from V and 6 bases from J, the junction kept 4 bases outside the gene matches. The CDR3 loop spans 12 amino acids. Germline V gene sequence: CDR1 DFQATT, CDR2 SNEGSKA (reference sequence). For the CDR3, the DNA is TGCAGTGCTGCCCGGACAGGGGGCGAGCAGTACTTC. This encodes CSAARTGGEQYF.

This chain joins TRBV20-1 and TRBJ1-2, with 10 bases identical to TRBD1. The CDR3 has 14 residues. V dropped 0 bases and J dropped 6; count of bases not matched to a gene: 4. CDR1 DFQATT and CDR2 SNEGSKA come from the germline V gene (reference sequence). The CDR3 coding sequence is TGCAGTGCTAGAGATCTGGACAGGGGGGATGGCTACACCTTC. This encodes CSARDLDRGDGYTF.

The chain joins TRBV12-3 or TRBV12-4 to TRBJ2-7; 11 nucleotides align to TRBD2. Near its end, the DNA agrees better with TRBJ2-5, so the J call may be wrong. CDR3 length: 17 amino acids. As DNA, the CDR3 is TGTGCCAGCAGTTTAGGGGTTCCTAGCGGGGGGACCCGGACCCAGTACTTC. It yields the protein CASSLGVPSGGTRTQYF.

The CDR3 coding sequence is TGTGCCATCGGGCCGAGGGATTCCTACGAGCAGTACTTC. Protein product: CAIGPRDSYEQYF. This chain connects TRBV10-3 to TRBJ2-7; tentatively, D is TRBD2 (5 bases). The CDR3 extends over 13 amino acids. Trimming cost V 8 bases and J 1 base, with 12 bases left between them. Germline V lookup: CDR1 ENHRY, CDR2 SYGVKD.

V and J are TRBV5-6 and TRBJ2-1; no clear D. Trimming removed 0 bases at V and 0 bases at J, with 7 bases between. The CDR3 covers 15 residues. Germline loops: CDR1 SGHDT, CDR2 YYEEEE. Written as DNA, the CDR3 is TGTGCCAGCAGCTTGGATGCTGGCTCCTACAATGAGCAGTTCTTC. Translating it yields CASSLDAGSYNEQFF.

This clonotype was observed a few times. V and J are TRBV20-1 and TRBJ2-7; 10 bases match TRBD1. Germline V CDR1 and CDR2: DFQATT, SNEGSKA (reference sequence). The CDR3 consists of 14 residues. J gave up 1 base and V 6 bases, and 6 bases lay outside the gene matches. The CDR3 DNA reads TGCAGTGCCGGGCGGGACAGGGGTTCCTACGAGCAGTACTTC. Amino acids: CSAGRDRGSYEQYF.